What follows are 18 T cell receptor beta chains derived from one specimen sequenced in a study of cytomegalovirus exposure and HLA in healthy donors. Primers: 60 Vbeta forward and 13 Jbeta reverse. Some clones are missing from TCRdb's copy, which holds only in-frame ones; the method was immunoSEQ multiplex PCR. The profile covers 150,000 to 250,000 clones, with 79% appearing a single time and around 4.8% taken by the ten largest. Specimen: PBMCs. These TCRs come from a young woman in good health and CMV-seropositive.

The rearrangement links TRBV19 to TRBJ2-7, with 7 bases that match TRBD2. The CDR3 runs 14 residues. Germline-derived CDR1 and CDR2 are LNHDA and SQIVND (reference sequence). Losses at the gene ends were 5 bases for V and 5 bases for J; bases not matched to a gene: 9. The CDR3 loop reads CASSSGEGPNEQYF. CDR3 coding DNA: TGTGCCAGTAGTTCGGGGGAGGGCCCGAACGAGCAGTACTTC.

This clone was found once. The CDR3 sequence is CASSPSGGGSGANVLTF. In DNA, the CDR3 is TGTGCCAGCTCACCATCCGGTGGGGGGAGTGGGGCCAACGTCCTGACTTTC. The rearrangement joins TRBV18 to TRBJ2-6, with TRBD2 as a possible D gene (6 bases). V was trimmed by 2 bases and J by 3 bases, leaving 14 bases between them. CDR3 length equals 17 residues. Germline V gene sequence: CDR1 KGHSH, CDR2 LQKENI.

This sequence joins TRBV4-1 and TRBJ2-1; 14 positions match TRBD2. Trimming removed 1 base from V and 5 bases from J; junction bases left unmatched: 4. The V gene's germline CDR1 is MGHRA and CDR2 YSYEKL. The CDR3 loop spans 17 amino acids. CDR3 in DNA: TGCGCCAGCAGCCAAGGGGGACTAGCGGGAGTAGACAATGAGCAGTTCTTC. Translation: CASSQGGLAGVDNEQFF.

The chain recombines TRBV4-2 with TRBJ2-5; 9 positions agree with TRBD1. The germline gives CDR1 LGHNA, CDR2 YNFKEQ. Losses at the gene ends were 1 base for V and 4 bases for J; bases not matched to a gene: 4. The CDR3 loop spans 15 amino acids. The CDR3 here is CASSQGQGEGETQYF. CDR3 coding DNA: TGTGCCAGCAGCCAAGGACAGGGGGAGGGAGAGACCCAGTACTTC.

The chain joins TRBV2 to TRBJ2-7; 8 bases map to TRBD1. Per germline, CDR1 SNHLY and CDR2 FYNNEI. With V trimmed by 8 bases and J by 5 bases, 11 bases remained unmatched. This CDR3 is 14 amino acids long. The CDR3 here is CASELGQVNNEQYF. For the CDR3, the DNA is TGTGCCAGCGAGCTGGGACAGGTCAACAACGAGCAGTACTTC.

The chain carries TRBV11-3 and TRBJ2-7, with TRBD2 matching over 8 bases. The CDR3 runs to 15 residues. The germline V gene has CDR1 SGHNT and CDR2 YENEEA. The V and J ends lost 5 bases and 2 bases, in that order; junction bases with no gene match: 8. The CDR3 DNA is TGTGCCAGCAGCCCCCGGGAGGGGGACCCCTACGAGCAGTACTTC. Its translation is CASSPREGDPYEQYF.

The chain couples TRBV6-4 to TRBJ2-2; the D is unclear. Germline V CDR1 and CDR2: MRHNA, SNTAGT. V was shortened by 6 bases and J by 0 bases, with 5 bases between the two germline ends. This CDR3 spans 13 amino acids. CDR3 amino acids: CASRSPNTGELFF. The CDR3 bases are TGTGCCAGCAGATCTCCGAACACCGGGGAGCTGTTTTTT.

In nucleotides, the CDR3 is TGTGCCATCAGTGTCGGAGGGGACGACGAGCAGTACTTC. Translated: CAISVGGDDEQYF. V and J are TRBV10-3 and TRBJ2-7, with D possibly matching TRBD2 (6 bases). CDR1 ENHRY and CDR2 SYGVKD come from the germline V gene. This CDR3 is built from 13 residues. V lost 4 bases and J lost 5, with 12 bases in between.

J is TRBJ1-2 and V is TRBV7-2; D unresolved. CDR3 length: 12 residues. The V gene's germline CDR1 is SGHTA and CDR2 FQGNSA. With 5 bases removed from V and 4 bases from J, the gap between germline ends came to 8 bases. Here the CDR3 DNA reads TGTGCCAGCAGCCCCGAGGGCTATGGCTACACCTTC. Translated, it gives CASSPEGYGYTF.

V gene TRBV6-1 combines with J gene TRBJ2-5, with TRBD1 identical over 8 bases. Germline values: CDR1 MNHNS, CDR2 SASEGT. The CDR3 covers 14 residues. With V trimmed by 6 bases and J by 2 bases, 5 bases remained unmatched. The CDR3 DNA reads as TGTGCCAGCAGCTACGACAGGGGACAAGAGACCCAGTACTTC. This encodes CASSYDRGQETQYF.

The chain recombines TRBV18 with TRBJ2-5; 13 bases are shared with TRBD2. Germline-derived CDR1 and CDR2 are KGHSH and LQKENI. The trim removed 6 bases at V and 3 bases at J, leaving 1 base unmatched. This CDR3 spans 14 amino acids. CDR3 coding DNA: TGTGCCAGCTCCACTAGCGGGGGGGAAGAGACCCAGTACTTC. Its protein product is CASSTSGGEETQYF.

V and J are TRBV27 and TRBJ1-1, with TRBD1 as a possible D gene (6 bases). The V and J ends lost 7 bases and 1 base respectively, with 13 bases between them. Per germline, CDR1 MNHEY and CDR2 SMNVEV (reference sequence). This CDR3 has 14 residues. The CDR3 sequence: CASTSWGQNTEAFF. The DNA of the CDR3 is TGTGCCAGCACCTCATGGGGACAGAACACTGAAGCTTTCTTT.

The rearrangement links TRBV5-1 to TRBJ2-2, with TRBD1 as a possible D gene (5 bases). The CDR3 is made up of 17 amino acids. V lost 5 bases and J 0 bases, leaving 17 bases between the germline ends. Germline CDR1 reads SGHRS; CDR2 reads YFSETQ. CDR3 in DNA: TGCGCCAGCAGAATAGGGGCCCTTCATTCGAACACCGGGGAGCTGTTTTTT. It translates to CASRIGALHSNTGELFF.

The chain couples TRBV4-2 to TRBJ1-1; 9 bases are a match to TRBD1. The CDR3 is made up of 14 amino acids. V dropped 3 bases and J dropped 4; count of bases not matched to a gene: 3. Germline loops: CDR1 LGHNA, CDR2 YNFKEQ. DNA of the CDR3: TGTGCCAGCAGCCACCTGACAGGGGGCACTGAAGCTTTCTTT. Translation gives CASSHLTGGTEAFF.

This rearrangement joins TRBV4-3 to TRBJ1-1; D not certain. This CDR3 is built from 14 residues. From germline, CDR1 is LGHNA and CDR2 YSLEER. V was clipped by 0 bases and J by 7 bases, with 12 bases between them. CDR3 loop: CASSQDNNEGEAFF. CDR3 coding DNA: TGCGCCAGCAGCCAAGATAACAACGAGGGTGAAGCTTTCTTT.

V gene TRBV6-1 combines with J gene TRBJ1-4; 11 bases agree with TRBD1. Germline V gene data show CDR1 as MNHNS and CDR2 as SASEGT. The CDR3 runs 15 residues. J gave up 7 bases and V 1 base, and 2 bases lay outside the gene matches. The CDR3 sequence: CASSEGTGGGEKLFF. In DNA, the CDR3 is TGTGCCAGCAGTGAAGGGACAGGGGGCGGTGAAAAACTGTTTTTT.

The chain joins TRBV29-1 to TRBJ2-1, with unresolved D. The V end was cut by 1 base, the J end by 5 bases, with 6 bases between. The CDR3 spans 12 residues. Per germline, CDR1 SQVTM and CDR2 ANQGSEA. The CDR3 here is CSVEGENNEQFF. CDR3 bases: TGCAGCGTTGAAGGTGAGAACAATGAGCAGTTCTTC.

This chain links TRBV5-1 with TRBJ1-6; 8 bases line up with TRBD1. The germline V gene has CDR1 SGHRS and CDR2 YFSETQ. V was clipped by 4 bases and J by 5 bases; unmatched bases: 8. The CDR3 runs to 16 residues. The DNA for the CDR3 is TGCGCCAGCAGCGCGGACAGGGTTATCCATAATTCACCCCTCCACTTT. Amino acid sequence: CASSADRVIHNSPLHF.